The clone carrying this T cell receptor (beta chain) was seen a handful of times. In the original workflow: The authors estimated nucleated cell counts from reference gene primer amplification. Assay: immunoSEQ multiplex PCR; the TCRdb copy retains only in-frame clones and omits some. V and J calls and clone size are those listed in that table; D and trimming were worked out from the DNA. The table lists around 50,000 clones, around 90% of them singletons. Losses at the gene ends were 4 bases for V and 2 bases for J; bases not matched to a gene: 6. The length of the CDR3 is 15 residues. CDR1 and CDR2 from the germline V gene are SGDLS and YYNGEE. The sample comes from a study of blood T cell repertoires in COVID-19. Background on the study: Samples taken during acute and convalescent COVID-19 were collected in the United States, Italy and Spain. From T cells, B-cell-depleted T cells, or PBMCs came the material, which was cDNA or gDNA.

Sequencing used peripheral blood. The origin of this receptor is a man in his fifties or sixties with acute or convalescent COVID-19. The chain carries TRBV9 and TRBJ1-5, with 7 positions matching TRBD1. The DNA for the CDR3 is TGTGCCAGCAGCTCCGAAGACAGGGGCAATCAGCCCCAGCATTTT. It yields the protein CASSSEDRGNQPQHF.